A single sample is the source of the 7 T cell receptor beta chains below, sequenced in a study of CD8 T cells in ankylosing spondylitis. The study, taken as a whole, reports: It appeared that ankylosing spondylitis blood was characterized by a TCR beta motif of several highly homologous variants.

Antigens of these TCRs are unknown. One entry per CDR3 protein, called by TCRdb with MiXCR from the 5' RACE reads. This sample has a few hundred thousand distinct CDR3 sequences, with less than 10% found just once. Sequencing was performed on blood, either unsorted or a sorted T cell fraction (not recorded which). The receptors stem from a male donor with ankylosing spondylitis.

This clonotype was found a few times. The rearrangement joins TRBV3-1 to TRBJ2-2, with 7 bases fitting TRBD2. Looked up from germline, CDR1 is LGHDT and CDR2 is YNNKEL (reference sequence). This CDR3 spans 18 amino acids. Trimming removed 1 base from V and 7 bases from J; junction bases left unmatched: 15. The CDR3 loop reads CASSQGRLAALKGGELFF. The CDR3 coding sequence is TGTGCCAGCAGCCAAGGCCGCCTAGCGGCCCTGAAGGGCGGGGAGCTGTTTTTT.

A few counts support this clonotype. The gene calls are TRBV7-2 and TRBJ2-2; no firm D call. The V gene's germline CDR1 is SGHTA and CDR2 FQGNSA. The V end lost 5 bases, the J end lost 1 base, and 8 bases lay between the germline ends. There are 14 residues in the CDR3. The CDR3 spells CASSPFGNTGELFF. CDR3 coding DNA: TGTGCCAGCAGCCCTTTCGGGAACACCGGGGAGCTGTTTTTT. Using reference TRBV7-2 and TRBJ2-2 for the parts outside the CDR3, the full variable domain is GAGVSQSPSNKVTEKGKDVELRCDPISGHTALYWYRQSLGQGLEFLIYFQGNSAPDKSGLPSDRFSAERTGGSVSTLTIQRTQQEDSAVYLCASSPFGNTGELFFGEGSRLTVL.

The V call is TRBV5-1, the J call TRBJ2-2, with D unresolved. V dropped 0 bases and J dropped 3 bases, with 6 bases sitting between them. This CDR3 comprises 14 residues. Germline V lookup: CDR1 SGHRS, CDR2 YFSETQ. CDR3 DNA sequence: TGCGCCAGCAGCTTGGCCAAGGACACCGGGGAGCTGTTTTTT. Residues: CASSLAKDTGELFF.

This chain joins TRBV4-2 and TRBJ2-5; 10 positions agree with TRBD2. Germline V gene lookup returns CDR1 LGHNA and CDR2 YNFKEQ. The V and J ends lost 1 base and 3 bases, in that order; junction bases with no gene match: 5. The CDR3 sequence is 16 residues long. In DNA, the CDR3 is TGTGCCAGCAGCCAAGCGGGACTAGCGTTAAAAGAGACCCAGTACTTC. Its translation is CASSQAGLALKETQYF.

This clonotype has only a few counts. The chain couples TRBV11-2 to TRBJ1-1; TRBD1 matches 9 bases. The length of the CDR3 is 18 residues. The V and J ends lost 4 bases and 1 base, in that order; junction bases with no gene match: 13. Germline-derived CDR1 and CDR2 are SGHAT and FQNNGV. The CDR3 sequence: CASSSTGTGLFPNTEAFF. DNA for the CDR3: TGTGCCAGCAGCTCCACCGGGACAGGGCTGTTCCCGAACACTGAAGCTTTCTTT.

This clonotype was detected many times. An end of the junction does not agree with germline; a read error may underlie this. The rearrangement uses TRBV7-7 and TRBJ2-1; weak D call: TRBD2 (6 bases). CDR3 length equals 17 residues. The germline V gene has CDR1 SSHAT and CDR2 FNYEAQ (reference sequence). The CDR3 DNA sequence: TGTGCTAGCAGCCCAGGACTACCGCGAGCATCCTACAATGAGCAGTTCTTC. Translated, it gives CASSPGLPRASYNEQFF.

The V call is TRBV4-2, the J call TRBJ2-1, with D possibly being TRBD1 or TRBD2 (5 bases each). Germline loops: CDR1 LGHNA, CDR2 YNFKEQ. Trimming cost V 3 bases and J 7 bases, with 16 bases left between them. This CDR3 contains 15 residues. The CDR3 nucleotides read TGTGCCAGCAGCCACGGACTGGGACGCCTTAATGAGCAGTTCTTC. Its protein product is CASSHGLGRLNEQFF.